This T cell receptor (beta chain) was recovered during a study of response to subunit inactivated influenza vaccine (dated by TCRdb to about 2018). In the study overall: To follow how T cells responded to a trivalent subunit inactivated influenza vaccine, the researchers relied on deep quantitative profiling of the T cell receptor repertoire. What the authors observed across the whole study: The authors suggested that each seasonal influenza vaccination may recruit only a limited number of new T cells.

As concerns this clonotype: Its antigen is still unknown. Base quality data are lacking; no much larger clone is found one base away.

The library was produced with RT-PCR. Data came from an Illumina HiSeq 2500. TCRdb itself trimmed the public reads at Q25 with fastp, ran MiXCR and retained productive beta chains. Identical CDR3 protein sequences are pooled into one entry, listed with their most common genes and DNA. This sample has a few hundred thousand distinct CDR3 sequences in its table, and less than 15% of those were observed once. The ten most abundant clones make up 11% of the sample. Ends trimmed: V by 4 bases, J by 0 bases; bases unmatched to a gene: 7. Taken from cysteine to phenylalanine, the CDR3 has 17 residues. The entry retains the CDR3 DNA only, 51 bases that are in frame from base 1. The germline V gene (reference sequence) yields DFQATT for CDR1 and SNEGSKA for CDR2.

The clonotype originates from a man over 45 who received an inactivated influenza vaccine. Donor details come from another sample of the same person, matched by shared clones. Sample: PBMCs from blood, taken about 12 days after vaccination. The rearranged chain carries TRBV20-1 and TRBJ2-7; TRBD2 agrees with 15 junctional bases. In nucleotides, the sequence is TGCAGTGCTACCCAGGGACTAGCGGGGGGCTACTCCTACGAGCAGTACTTC. This encodes CSATQGLAGGYSYEQYF.